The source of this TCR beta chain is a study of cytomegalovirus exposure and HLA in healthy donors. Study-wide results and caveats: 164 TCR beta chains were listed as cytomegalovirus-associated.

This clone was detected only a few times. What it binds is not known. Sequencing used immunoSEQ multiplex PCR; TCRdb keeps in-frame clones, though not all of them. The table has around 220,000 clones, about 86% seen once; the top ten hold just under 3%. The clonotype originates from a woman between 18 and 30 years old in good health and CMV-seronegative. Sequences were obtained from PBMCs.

The CDR3 DNA reads TGTGCCAGTAGTATTGGACAGATCACCGGGGAGCTGTTTTTT. It codes for CASSIGQITGELFF. The chain joins TRBV19 to TRBJ2-2; D is perhaps TRBD1 (6 bases). The CDR3 has 14 residues. The germline CDR1 and CDR2 sequences are LNHDA and SQIVND (reference sequence). Trimming cost V 3 bases and J 4 bases, with 9 bases left between them.